The clone carrying this T cell receptor (beta chain) was seen at least ten times. The target antigen is unknown. RNA transcripts provided the source from which TCR beta CDR3 regions were amplified. RT-PCR in the first round (using the HTBI primer set) targeted the TCR CDR3. MiXCR, run by TCRdb on the multiplex PCR reads, gives a single entry per CDR3 protein. The table shows under 250,000 distinct CDR3 sequences, with around a sixth occurring only once. The data belong to a study of T cells in Graves' hyperthyroidism and ophthalmopathy. Study-level points and caveats: Ophthalmopathy got predicted by the model a median 6.5 months before its onset.

Criteria for exclusion of patients were uncontrolled infection, other autoimmune disease, pregnancy or lactation. This clonotype was sampled from a woman aged 50 to 60 with Graves' hyperthyroidism. The sample consisted of blood.

The CDR3 loop is CATSEDGQGGYGYTF. Written as DNA, the CDR3 is TGTGCCACCAGTGAAGACGGACAGGGGGGCTATGGCTACACCTTC. The chain is built from TRBV24-1 and TRBJ1-2, with 10 positions matching TRBD1. This CDR3 has 15 residues. V was clipped by 4 bases and J by 4 bases; unmatched bases: 5. Per the germline V gene, CDR1 is KGHDR and CDR2 is SFDVKD.